The rows below give T cell receptor beta chains drawn from one sample of a study of T cell responses to AZD1222 COVID-19 vaccine. Libraries were prepared by immunoSEQ multiplex PCR; TCRdb keeps only in-frame clonotypes and omits some of them. The sample gives some 64,000 clones, roughly 87% of which show up once; approximately 15% is in the top ten. This specimen consisted of peripheral blood, obtained on day 0 of AZD1222 vaccination. These receptors came from an adult in good health. CDR3s include the opening cysteine and the closing phenylalanine or tryptophan. Each record gives: J gene, D gene, clone size, V gene, CDR3 DNA, CDR3 protein. The D gene is left open where the match is weak. Rows give clone size only sometimes, using once, few, many, or a class for an expanded clone.

>TRBJ1-4|-|-|TRBV5-4
TGTGCCAGCAGCTCAGATGCTAATGAAAAACTGTTTTTT
CASSSDANEKLFF
>TRBJ1-1|-|-|TRBV30
TGTGCCTGGAGTGTACGAGATACGCGGACTGAAGCTTTCTTT
CAWSVRDTRTEAFF
>TRBJ1-1|-|-|TRBV6-5
TGTGCCAGCAGAACCCTAGACAGCACTGAAGCTTTCTTT
CASRTLDSTEAFF
>TRBJ2-7|TRBD2|once|TRBV6-2/TRBV6-3
TGTGCCAGCAGTTGGGGGGGAACCTACGAGCAGTACTTC
CASSWGGTYEQYF
>TRBJ2-7|TRBD2|-|TRBV6-5
TGTGCCACCAGGGTAATGGGACTAGCGTCCTACGAGCAGTACTTC
CATRVMGLASYEQYF
>TRBJ2-3|-|-|TRBV4-1
TGCGCCAGCAGCCAAGAAGAGGACAGCACAGATACGCAGTATTTT
CASSQEEDSTDTQYF
>TRBJ2-7|-|few|TRBV19
TGTGCCAGTAGTATTGGGGGACCCTCCTACGAGCAGTACTTC
CASSIGGPSYEQYF
>TRBJ1-1|-|few|TRBV30
TGTGCCTGGAGCCCCCCCCTGGCGGGAAACACTGAAGCTTTCTTT
CAWSPPLAGNTEAFF
>TRBJ2-2|TRBD2|-|TRBV24-1
TGTGCCACCAGTGATTCTGGACTAGCGGCAGCGAACACCGGGGAGCTGTTTTTT
CATSDSGLAAANTGELFF
>TRBJ2-3|-|medium-sized|TRBV13
TGTGCCAGCAGCTTAGTGACGGGCACAGATACGCAGTATTTT
CASSLVTGTDTQYF
>TRBJ1-1|TRBD1|-|TRBV3-1/TRBV3-2
TGTGCCAGCAGCCAAGAAGGGGTCAGGGGGCGGGACACTGAAGCTTTCTTT
CASSQEGVRGRDTEAFF
>TRBJ1-6|TRBD1|-|TRBV27
TGTGCCAGCGCGACCGCGGCCGGGACAGGTGATTCACCCCTCCACTTT
CASATAAGTGDSPLHF
>TRBJ2-5|TRBD2|-|TRBV15
TGTGCCACCAGCAGAGATCTAGCGGGAGGCCCAGAGACCCAGTACTTC
CATSRDLAGGPETQYF
>TRBJ2-5|-|once|TRBV2
TGTGCCAGCACGGAAAGAGAAGGGGTGGAGACCCAGTACTTC
CASTEREGVETQYF
>TRBJ1-3|TRBD1|-|TRBV4-1
TGCGCCAGCCGGACAGGGGCCGCCGACTCTGGAAACACCATATATTTT
CASRTGAADSGNTIYF
>TRBJ2-5|-|once|TRBV6-5
TGTGCCAGCACCCCGTGGCAACAAGAGACCCAGTACTTC
CASTPWQQETQYF
>TRBJ2-3|-|-|TRBV29-1
TGCAGCGTGGCCCCTACTAGCATTAATACGCAGTATTTT
CSVAPTSINTQYF